The 32 T cell receptor beta chains presented below share a single source sample, sequenced in a study of shared clonotypes between healthy human individuals. Some clones are missing from TCRdb's copy, which holds only in-frame ones; the method was immunoSEQ multiplex PCR. The data show about 980,000 clones, 76% seen once. Sequenced input: memory CD4+ T cells sorted from blood. The subset: CD45RA-negative fraction. These receptors originate from a man younger than 30 in good health.

V usage is TRBV19 and J usage is TRBJ2-7; D not resolved. The germline V gene has CDR1 LNHDA and CDR2 SQIVND (reference sequence). V lost 6 bases and J lost 3, with 12 bases in between. The CDR3 length is 13 residues. The CDR3 sequence is CASSTLGGYEQYF. The CDR3 DNA is TGTGCCAGTAGCACCCTCGGCGGCTACGAGCAGTACTTC. The full variable domain, with the rest looked up from reference TRBV19 and TRBJ2-7, is DGGITQSPKYLFRKEGQNVTLSCEQNLNHDAMYWYRQDPGQGLRLIYYSQIVNDFQKGDIAEGYSVSREKKESFPLTVTSAQKNPTAFYLCASSTLGGYEQYFGPGTRLTVT.

The gene calls are TRBV28 and TRBJ2-6; 7 bases map to TRBD2. J gave up 2 bases and V 7 bases, and 5 bases lay outside the gene matches. In germline, CDR1 is MDHEN, CDR2 SYDVKM. This CDR3 region has 15 residues. In DNA, the CDR3 is TGTGCCAGCACCGGTGGGGGGGCTGGGGCCAACGTCCTGACTTTC. Its translation is CASTGGGAGANVLTF.

Concerning this clone: This may stem from a read error, because a much larger clone lies one nucleotide away. This specimen includes other DNA sequences encoding the same CDR3. J is TRBJ2-7 and V is TRBV5-6, with D unresolved. CDR1 SGHDT and CDR2 YYEEEE come from the germline V gene. V lost 3 bases to trimming and J lost 3 bases, with 4 bases between them. CDR3 size: 11 residues. The CDR3 is CASSSYYEQYF. The CDR3 DNA sequence: TGTGCCAGCAGCTCCTACTACGAGCAGTACTTC.

This clone was picked up many times. This chain connects TRBV2 to TRBJ2-4; 12 nucleotides agree with TRBD2. Germline CDR1 SNHLY, CDR2 FYNNEI. CDR3 size: 18 residues. The trim removed 2 bases at V and 0 bases at J, leaving 5 bases unmatched. The CDR3 DNA reads as TGTGCCAGCAGTGAAAGACTAGCGGGGGACCAAGCCAAAAACATTCAGTACTTC. This gives the protein CASSERLAGDQAKNIQYF.

This clone has at least ten counts. At the DNA level, this CDR3 is encoded by other sequences in the same sample as well. The chain carries TRBV30 and TRBJ2-7; D remains unclear. The CDR3 extends over 12 amino acids. From germline, CDR1 is GTSNPN and CDR2 SVGIG (reference sequence). Trimming pared 5 bases from V and 1 base from J, leaving 9 bases between. CDR3 coding DNA: TGTGCCTGGGGAAAGGGTTCCTACGAGCAGTACTTC. It translates to CAWGKGSYEQYF. The full variable domain, rest sourced from reference TRBV30 and TRBJ2-7, is SQTIHQWPATLVQPVGSPLSLECTVEGTSNPNLYWYRQAAGRGLQLLFYSVGIGQISSEVPQNLSASRPQDRQFILSSKKLLLSDSGFYLCAWGKGSYEQYFGPGTRLTVT.

A note on this clone: The same CDR3 also results from other DNA sequences found in this sample. V usage is TRBV18 and J usage is TRBJ2-5, with D hard to call. This CDR3 region has 13 residues. Germline V gene lookup returns CDR1 KGHSH and CDR2 LQKENI. V was clipped by 0 bases and J by 4 bases, with 6 bases between them. Here the CDR3 reads CASSPPVGETQYF. In nucleotides, the CDR3 is TGTGCCAGCTCACCACCCGTCGGAGAGACCCAGTACTTC.

V is TRBV5-1 and J is TRBJ2-1; 9 bases map to TRBD2. V dropped 4 bases and J dropped 3; count of bases not matched to a gene: 5. CDR1 and CDR2 (germline): SGHRS, YFSETQ. CDR3 length: 15 amino acids. The CDR3 nucleotides are TGCGCCAGCAGCGTGACTAGCGGAAGCTACAATGAGCAGTTCTTC. Encoded protein: CASSVTSGSYNEQFF.

This chain uses TRBV5-6 with TRBJ2-5; D is undetermined. CDR1 is SGHDT and CDR2 is YYEEEE in the germline V gene. Trimming left V 3 bases short and J 0 bases short, with 18 bases between. The CDR3 length is 17 residues. This CDR3 reads CASSSLRSWPNQETQYF. CDR3 nucleotides: TGTGCCAGCAGCTCCCTTCGTAGTTGGCCGAACCAAGAGACCCAGTACTTC.

The chain carries TRBV7-9 and TRBJ2-1; D is possibly TRBD2 (7 bases). V was clipped by 5 bases and J by 4 bases, with 18 bases between them. Germline V gene sequence: CDR1 SEHNR, CDR2 FQNEAQ (reference sequence). This CDR3 spans 16 amino acids. The CDR3 bases are TGTGCCAGCAGCCAGGGGCTAGCGGCAGATTACAATGAGCAGTTCTTC. This codes for CASSQGLAADYNEQFF.

A remark on this clone: This sequence may be a read error, since a much larger clone differs from it by one base. The sample contains more than one DNA sequence encoding this CDR3. The chain has TRBV5-1 and TRBJ2-7; 7 positions agree with TRBD1. Trimming at V came to 3 bases and at J to 1 base, leaving 1 base not matched to a gene. The CDR3 loop spans 13 amino acids. Germline V gene lookup returns CDR1 SGHRS and CDR2 YFSETQ. The CDR3 spells CASSSGQSYEQYF. DNA of the CDR3: TGCGCCAGCAGCTCGGGACAGTCCTACGAGCAGTACTTC.

The rearrangement links TRBV5-6 to TRBJ1-4; D not certain. V lost 0 bases and J lost 6, with 6 bases in between. The germline V gene has CDR1 SGHDT and CDR2 YYEEEE. The CDR3 contains 13 residues. Here the CDR3 DNA reads TGTGCCAGCAGCTTGGGACGATATGAAAAACTGTTTTTT. It encodes CASSLGRYEKLFF. Variable domain in full (rest from reference TRBV5-6 and TRBJ1-4): DAGVTQSPTHLIKTRGQQVTLRCSPKSGHDTVSWYQQALGQGPQFIFQYYEEEERQRGNFPDRFSGHQFPNYSSELNVNALLLGDSALYLCASSLGRYEKLFFGSGTQLSVL.

As regards this clone: The same CDR3 arises from other DNA sequences in this sample as well. The chain couples TRBV9 to TRBJ2-7; 8 positions agree with TRBD1. The CDR3 is 14 residues long. CDR1 SGDLS and CDR2 YYNGEE come from the germline V gene. V gave up 1 base and J gave up 3 bases; unmatched junction bases: 3. The CDR3: CASSVTGGSYEQYF. Here the CDR3 DNA reads TGTGCCAGCAGCGTAACAGGGGGAAGCTACGAGCAGTACTTC.

V usage is TRBV2 and J usage is TRBJ2-5, with TRBD1 matching 7 bases. In germline, CDR1 is SNHLY, CDR2 FYNNEI. V was clipped by 7 bases and J by 3 bases; unmatched bases: 5. The CDR3 length is 13 residues. CDR3: CASTGQSKETQYF. The CDR3 coding sequence is TGTGCCAGCACGGGACAGAGCAAAGAGACCCAGTACTTC. The entire variable domain, with the rest obtained from reference TRBV2 and TRBJ2-5, is as follows: EPEVTQTPSHQVTQMGQEVILRCVPISNHLYFYWYRQILGQKVEFLVSFYNNEISEKSEIFDDQFSVERPDGSNFTLKIRSTKLEDSAMYFCASTGQSKETQYFGPGTRLLVL.

V gene TRBV6-5 combines with J gene TRBJ1-6; D gene unclear. CDR3 length: 14 residues. Germline CDR1 MNHEY, CDR2 SVGAGI. The germline V and J ends were trimmed by 7 bases and 5 bases, with 12 bases remaining between them. The CDR3 DNA reads as TGTGCCAGCACCCCCCGCCGGAATAATTCACCCCTCCACTTT. Its translation: CASTPRRNNSPLHF.

This chain joins TRBV5-6 and TRBJ2-5, with 8 bases that match TRBD2. CDR1 SGHDT and CDR2 YYEEEE come from the germline V gene. Trimming removed 1 base from V and 2 bases from J; junction bases left unmatched: 13. The CDR3 extends over 18 amino acids. The chain's CDR3 is CASSLWSGGPSRQETQYF. DNA of the CDR3: TGTGCCAGCAGCTTGTGGTCGGGGGGGCCTAGTAGGCAAGAGACCCAGTACTTC.

This clone has a count of ten or more. Other DNA sequences in this specimen translate into the identical CDR3. This rearrangement joins TRBV27 to TRBJ2-6, with D unclear. Trimming took off 4 bases at V and 0 bases at J, with 4 bases between the two ends. Germline lookup yields CDR1 MNHEY and CDR2 SMNVEV (reference sequence). The CDR3 is 14 residues long. CDR3: CASSSYSGANVLTF. CDR3 DNA: TGTGCCAGCAGTTCCTACTCTGGGGCCAACGTCCTGACTTTC.

The chain couples TRBV6-1 to TRBJ1-4; D gene uncertain. Germline V gene lookup returns CDR1 MNHNS and CDR2 SASEGT. The CDR3 is 17 amino acids. The V end lost 1 base, the J end lost 0 bases, and 12 bases lay between the germline ends. In DNA, the CDR3 is TGTGCCAGCAGTGAAGTGGAGGGATACGCAACTAATGAAAAACTGTTTTTT. Protein: CASSEVEGYATNEKLFF.

The sample holds many counts of this clone. The chain has TRBV7-9 and TRBJ2-3, with no clear D. The germline V gene encodes CDR1 SEHNR and CDR2 FQNEAQ (reference sequence). V gave up 5 bases and J gave up 0 bases, with 15 bases separating them. This CDR3 comprises 16 residues. The CDR3: CASSQDTTASTDTQYF. In DNA, the CDR3 is TGTGCCAGCAGCCAGGATACAACTGCTAGCACAGATACGCAGTATTTT.

CDR3 nucleotide sequence: TGTGCCAGCAGCTTTAAGACAGGGTGGGCCCACGAGCAGTACTTC. This encodes CASSFKTGWAHEQYF. The rearrangement uses TRBV5-6 and TRBJ2-7; 7 nucleotides align to TRBD1. This CDR3 comprises 15 residues. Germline V CDR1 and CDR2: SGHDT, YYEEEE. V was clipped by 2 bases and J by 5 bases; unmatched bases: 10.

This clone was detected once. The chain uses TRBV29-1 and TRBJ2-3, with TRBD2 as a possible D gene (5 bases). CDR3 size: 13 residues. CDR1 and CDR2 from the germline V gene are SQVTM and ANQGSEA. V lost 6 bases, J lost 4 bases, and 14 bases lay in between. CDR3 in DNA: TGCAGCGTAGAGAGAGGAGGTGCAGATACGCAGTATTTT. Translated, it gives CSVERGGADTQYF.

This clone was seen more than once but under ten times. J is TRBJ1-6 and V is TRBV7-9, with a weak D call TRBD1 (6 bases). This CDR3 region has 15 residues. Germline CDR1 reads SEHNR; CDR2 reads FQNEAQ (reference sequence). V lost 5 bases and J 5 bases, leaving 13 bases between the germline ends. The CDR3 nucleotides are TGTGCCAGCAGCCAAGGGACATCGAATAATTCACCCCTCCACTTT. This translates into CASSQGTSNNSPLHF.

The V and J genes are TRBV5-1 and TRBJ2-3, with 11 bases lining up with TRBD2. Per germline, CDR1 SGHRS and CDR2 YFSETQ. V was clipped by 1 base and J by 6 bases; unmatched bases: 4. The CDR3 is 15 residues long. This CDR3 is CASSLLGTSGDTQYF. The CDR3, as DNA: TGCGCCAGCAGCTTGTTGGGGACTAGCGGCGATACGCAGTATTTT. Based on the CDR3 plus reference TRBV5-1 and TRBJ2-3, the full variable domain is KAGVTQTPRYLIKTRGQQVTLSCSPISGHRSVSWYQQTPGQGLQFLFEYFSETQRNKGNFPGRFSGRQFSNSRSEMNVSTLELGDSALYLCASSLLGTSGDTQYFGPGTRLTVL.

The V call is TRBV9, the J call TRBJ1-3; TRBD1 matches 7 bases. The CDR3 has 16 residues. Germline loops: CDR1 SGDLS, CDR2 YYNGEE. After removal of 9 bases from V and 0 bases from J, the junction contained 12 bases not matched to a gene. The CDR3 nucleotides read TGTGCCAATCTACCGGGACAGCACAACTCTGGAAACACCATATATTTT. Protein sequence: CANLPGQHNSGNTIYF.

This chain links TRBV10-3 with TRBJ2-1; D may be TRBD2 (6 bases). Germline V gene data show CDR1 as ENHRY and CDR2 as SYGVKD. V was shortened by 7 bases and J by 2 bases, with 12 bases between the two germline ends. The length of the CDR3 is 14 residues. The DNA of the CDR3 is TGTGCCATCACCGACGGCGGGACCTACAATGAGCAGTTCTTC. It codes for CAITDGGTYNEQFF.

This rearrangement joins TRBV7-9 to TRBJ2-1; 8 bases line up with TRBD2. V shed 4 bases and J 1 base; nucleotides not matched to a gene: 9. The CDR3 is 17 amino acids. The germline V gene has CDR1 SEHNR and CDR2 FQNEAQ (reference sequence). The CDR3, as DNA: TGTGCCAGCAGCTGGGGCAGCGGGAGAAGTTCCTACAATGAGCAGTTCTTC. It encodes CASSWGSGRSSYNEQFF.

This clone was detected only a few times. A much larger clonotype is one base distant, so this may be a read error. This chain connects TRBV10-1 to TRBJ1-1; D gene unclear. The CDR3 covers 11 residues. Trimming shortened V by 3 bases and J by 3 bases, and 2 bases separated the two germline ends. Germline CDR1 is WNHNN and CDR2 is SYGVQD (reference sequence). CDR3: CASSDDTEAFF. The CDR3 DNA reads TGCGCCAGCAGTGATGACACTGAAGCTTTCTTT.

The chain uses TRBV6-1 and TRBJ1-3; no reliable D call. This CDR3 comprises 14 residues. V gave up 7 bases and J gave up 3 bases, with 13 bases separating them. In germline, CDR1 is MNHNS, CDR2 SASEGT. CDR3 sequence: CASKGSGFGNTIYF. The CDR3, as DNA: TGTGCCAGCAAGGGTTCAGGATTTGGAAACACCATATATTTT.

The genes are TRBV27 and TRBJ1-5; possible D gene TRBD1, 6 bases. This CDR3 has 15 residues. The germline V and J ends were trimmed by 4 bases and 3 bases, with 13 bases remaining between them. Germline CDR1 MNHEY, CDR2 SMNVEV (reference sequence). Here the CDR3 DNA reads TGTGCCAGCAGTTGGGGGCAGGGCCACAATCAGCCCCAGCATTTT. This codes for CASSWGQGHNQPQHF.

This clone was recorded a few times. The rearrangement joins TRBV28 to TRBJ1-2; TRBD1 agrees at 7 bases. This CDR3 spans 14 amino acids. CDR1 is MDHEN and CDR2 is SYDVKM in the germline V gene. Trimming took 3 bases from V and 7 from J; bases not matched to a gene: 8. CDR3 in DNA: TGTGCCAGCAGTTTGGTCGGGACAGCTCTTGGCTACACCTTC. It specifies CASSLVGTALGYTF.

With regard to this clone: A far larger clone is a single base away, which makes a read error likely. CDR3 in amino acids: CASSQDWGYGEAQYF. For the CDR3, the DNA is TGCGCCAGCAGCCAAGATTGGGGTTATGGAGAGGCCCAGTACTTC. This chain uses TRBV4-3 with TRBJ2-5; D is unclear. This CDR3 region has 15 residues. Germline V lookup: CDR1 LGHNA, CDR2 YSLEER.

The chain combines TRBV5-1 with TRBJ1-1; the match to TRBD1 covers 7 bases. With 7 bases clipped from V and 6 bases from J, the junction kept 9 bases outside the gene matches. This CDR3 has 13 residues. Per the germline V gene, CDR1 is SGHRS and CDR2 is YFSETQ. CDR3 in amino acids: CASSLRGVSEAFF. The DNA for the CDR3 is TGCGCCAGCTCCCTCAGGGGGGTATCTGAAGCTTTCTTT.

This rearrangement joins TRBV4-1 to TRBJ2-7; D perhaps matches TRBD2 (6 bases). Germline CDR1 and CDR2: MGHRA and YSYEKL. V gave up 4 bases and J gave up 5 bases, with 27 bases separating them. This CDR3 comprises 18 residues. The CDR3 DNA sequence: TGCGCCAGCAGCCTTAAGAAACTTGACCGGGACTTGGGCGACGAGCAGTACTTC. Its protein is CASSLKKLDRDLGDEQYF.